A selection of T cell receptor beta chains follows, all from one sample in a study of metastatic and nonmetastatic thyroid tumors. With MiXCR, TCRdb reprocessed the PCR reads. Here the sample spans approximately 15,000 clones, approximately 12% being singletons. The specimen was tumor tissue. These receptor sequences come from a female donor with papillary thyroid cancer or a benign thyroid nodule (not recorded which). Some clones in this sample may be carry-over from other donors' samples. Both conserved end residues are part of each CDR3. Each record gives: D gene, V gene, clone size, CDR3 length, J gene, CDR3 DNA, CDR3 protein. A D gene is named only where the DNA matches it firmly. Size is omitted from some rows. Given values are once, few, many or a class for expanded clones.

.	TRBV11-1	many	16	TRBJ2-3	TGTGCCAGCAGCCTACCGCGTGGGGTTAGCGTGGATACGCAGTATTTT	CASSLPRGVSVDTQYF
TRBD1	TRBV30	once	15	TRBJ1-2	TGTGCCTGGAGTGGACCGGGACAGGGGGCGAATGGCTACACCTTC	CAWSGPGQGANGYTF
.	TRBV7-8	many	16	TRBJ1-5	TGTGCCAGCAGCTTAGCCAGGCAGGCGGGCAATCAGCCCCAGCATTTT	CASSLARQAGNQPQHF
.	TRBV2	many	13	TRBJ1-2	TGTGCCAGCAGTGCCCCGGGGAACTATGGCTACACCTTC	CASSAPGNYGYTF
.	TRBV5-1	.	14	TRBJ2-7	TGCGCCAGCAGCTTAGGGGGTGGAAACTACGAGCAGTACTTC	CASSLGGGNYEQYF
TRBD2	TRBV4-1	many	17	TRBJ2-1	TGCGCCAGCAGCCAGGGGCCCGGACTAGCGGAATACAATGAGCAGTTCTTC	CASSQGPGLAEYNEQFF
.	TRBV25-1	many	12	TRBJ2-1	TGTGCCAGCAGTGACTTTTACAATGAGCAGTTCTTC	CASSDFYNEQFF
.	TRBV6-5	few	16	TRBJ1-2	TGTGCCAGCAGTTCCTACTACGAAACAGGGACCTATGGCTACACCTTC	CASSSYYETGTYGYTF
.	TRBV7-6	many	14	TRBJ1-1	TGTGCCAGCAGGAAGACAGCAATGAACACTGAAGCTTTCTTT	CASRKTAMNTEAFF
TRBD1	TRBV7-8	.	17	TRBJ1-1	TGTGCCAGCAGCTTGGTCGGGATGACAGGGGACAACACTGAAGCTTTCTTT	CASSLVGMTGDNTEAFF
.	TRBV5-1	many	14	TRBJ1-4	TGCGCCAGCAGCGCCTACACAGGGTTCGAAAAACTGTTTTTT	CASSAYTGFEKLFF
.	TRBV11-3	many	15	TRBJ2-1	TGTGCCAGCAGCTTAGGATGGGTCACCTACAATGAGCAGTTCTTC	CASSLGWVTYNEQFF
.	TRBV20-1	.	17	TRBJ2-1	TGCGGTGCTAGAGCGCCCTTTGGGCGGAGCTCCTACAATGAGCAGTTCTTC	CGARAPFGRSSYNEQFF
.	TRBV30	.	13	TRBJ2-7	TGTGTCTGGAGTGCCCTAACAGTGACCGAGCAGTACTTC	CVWSALTVTEQYF
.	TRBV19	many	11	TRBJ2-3	TGTGCCAGTAGACGAGGAGATACGCAGTATTTT	CASRRGDTQYF
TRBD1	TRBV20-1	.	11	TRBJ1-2	TGCAGTGCTAGGGACAGGGGTGGCTACACCTTC	CSARDRGGYTF
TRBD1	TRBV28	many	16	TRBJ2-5	TGTGCCAGCAGTGAACAGGGGTGGGATCTCGAAGAGACCCAGTACTTC	CASSEQGWDLEETQYF
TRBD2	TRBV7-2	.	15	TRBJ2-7	TGTGCCAGCAGCTTTTGGACTAGCGGCCTCTCCGAGCAGTACTTC	CASSFWTSGLSEQYF
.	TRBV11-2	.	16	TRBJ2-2	TGTGCCAGCAGCTCCCTTAACGGGATTGGTACCGGGGAGCTGTTTTTT	CASSSLNGIGTGELFF
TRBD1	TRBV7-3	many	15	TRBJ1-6	TGTGCCAGCAGCTTAGATGGGACAGGTTATTCACCCCTCCACTTT	CASSLDGTGYSPLHF
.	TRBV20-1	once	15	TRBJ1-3	TGCAGTGCTTCTGGGGTAACTAACTCTGGAAACACCATATATTTT	CSASGVTNSGNTIYF
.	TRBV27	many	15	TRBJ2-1	TGTGCCAGCAGTTGGGGAAAGGGTAGGAACAATGAGCAGTTCTTC	CASSWGKGRNNEQFF
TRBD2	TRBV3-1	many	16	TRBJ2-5	TGTGCCAGCAGCCAACGAGGTCGGCGGGGGGGGGAGACCCAGTACTTC	CASSQRGRRGGETQYF
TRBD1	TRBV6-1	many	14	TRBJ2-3	TGTGCCAGCAGGCCGACAGGGAGCACAGATACGCAGTATTTT	CASRPTGSTDTQYF
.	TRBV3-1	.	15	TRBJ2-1	TGTGCCAGCAGCCAAGCGGGGACCTCCTACAATGAGCAGTTCTTC	CASSQAGTSYNEQFF
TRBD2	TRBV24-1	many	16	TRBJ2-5	TGTGCCACCAGTGATTCGGTAGCGGGGGATCAAGAGACCCAGTACTTC	CATSDSVAGDQETQYF
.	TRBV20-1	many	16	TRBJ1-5	TGCAGTGCTAGAGATTTGGTCGGGACAACTAATCAGCCCCAGCATTTT	CSARDLVGTTNQPQHF
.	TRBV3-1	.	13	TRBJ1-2	TGTGCCAGCAGCCAAGACACTTTATATGGCTACACCTTC	CASSQDTLYGYTF
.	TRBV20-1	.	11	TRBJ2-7	TGCAGTGCTGGGCCCTCCTACGAGCAGTACTTC	CSAGPSYEQYF
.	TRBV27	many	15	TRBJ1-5	TGTGCCAGCAGTCGCAGACAGCTTAGCAATCAGCCCCAGCATTTT	CASSRRQLSNQPQHF
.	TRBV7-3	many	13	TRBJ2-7	TGTGCCAGCAGCAACTACCGGGACTCCGAGCAGTACTTC	CASSNYRDSEQYF
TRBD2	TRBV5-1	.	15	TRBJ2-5	TGCGCCAGCAGCTCGGGGGGACCGCAACAAGAGACCCAGTACTTC	CASSSGGPQQETQYF
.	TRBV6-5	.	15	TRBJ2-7	TGTGCCAGCAGTTACCATGAGGGAGCCACCTACGAGCAGTACTTC	CASSYHEGATYEQYF
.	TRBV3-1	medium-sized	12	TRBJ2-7	TGTGCCAGCAGCCAAATAGGCTACGAGCAGTACTTC	CASSQIGYEQYF
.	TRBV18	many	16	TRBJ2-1	TGTGCCAGCTCACCAGGGGGGAGGAGCTCCTACAATGAGCAGTTCTTC	CASSPGGRSSYNEQFF
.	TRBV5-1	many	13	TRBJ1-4	TGCGCCAGCAGCTTCCTGACTAATGAAAAACTGTTTTTT	CASSFLTNEKLFF
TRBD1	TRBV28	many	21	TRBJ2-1	TGTGCCAGCAGTTCCCTCAAGGGACAGGGGGCCGGGCGGGGCATCTACAATGAGCAGTTCTTC	CASSSLKGQGAGRGIYNEQFF
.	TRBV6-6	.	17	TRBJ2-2	TGTGCCAGCAGTTACGGGATTACAGGGAGGAACACCGGGGAGCTGTTTTTT	CASSYGITGRNTGELFF
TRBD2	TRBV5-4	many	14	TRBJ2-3	TGTGCCAGCAGCTTGGAGCGGGGATCAGATACGCAGTATTTT	CASSLERGSDTQYF
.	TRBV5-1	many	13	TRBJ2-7	TGCGCCAGCAGCTTGGGGGACGGCTACGAGCAGTACTTC	CASSLGDGYEQYF
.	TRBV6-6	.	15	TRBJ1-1	TGTGCCAGCAGTTACTCCGACATTGGGTACACTGAAGCTTTCTTT	CASSYSDIGYTEAFF
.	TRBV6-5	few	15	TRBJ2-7	TGTGCCAGCAGTTACGGCGTTGGGAGCTCCTACGAGCAGTACTTC	CASSYGVGSSYEQYF
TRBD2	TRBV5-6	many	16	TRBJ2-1	TGTGCCAGCAGCTTGTGGGGGTCTAGCGGATACAATGAGCAGTTCTTC	CASSLWGSSGYNEQFF